The source of this TCR beta chain is a study of vaccination and CD4 T cells after COVID-19. Across the study: Every culture used as a control got a CEFX pool, an HIV-1 Nef pool, or no peptide. Study-wide results and caveats: It was found that, in convalescent patients, 304 of 307 vaccine-specific clones were spike mono-reactive.

About this clonotype itself: Its antigen is not identified.

Sequencing of cultured CD4+ T cell DNA used the Oncomine TCR Beta short-read assay. Via MiXCR, TCRdb re-called the PCR reads, giving one row per CDR3 protein. In the table there are 9,300 or so distinct CDR3 sequences, approximately 60% of which are singletons. CDR3 length: 15 residues. Trimming took off 3 bases at V and 2 bases at J, with 13 bases between the two ends. Germline lookup yields CDR1 MNHEY and CDR2 SMNVEV (reference sequence). Treatment described: roughly nine-day PBMC culture with coronavirus spike peptide pools or control peptides (ViraFEST assay). ViraFEST enlarged antigen-specific T cell populations with peptide pools and afterwards sequenced TCRs.

The chain recombines TRBV27 with TRBJ1-1; possible D gene TRBD1, 5 bases. Source material: CD4+ T cells from blood, cultured in vitro. This receptor was obtained from a human donor who had recovered from COVID-19. CDR3 sequence: CASSLGGTANTEAFF. The CDR3 bases are TGTGCCAGCAGTTTGGGGGGGACGGCCAACACTGAAGCTTTCTTT.